This T cell receptor (beta chain) was obtained from a study of control samples from healthy donors and cancer patients. TCRdb's table, derived via immunoSEQ multiplex PCR, lists solely in-frame clones and lacks some. The sample consists of tens of thousands of clones, about four fifths of them appearing once. Looked up from germline, CDR1 is SGHRS and CDR2 is YFSETQ. CDR3 size: 15 residues. Between the trimmed V and J ends, which lost 4 bases and 6 bases, there was a span of 20 bases. The sequencing sample was made of PBMCs. The clonotype comes from a man between 70 and 80 years old with lung cancer. The chain has TRBV5-1 and TRBJ2-7; tentatively, D is TRBD2 (6 bases). The CDR3 DNA reads TGCGCCAGCAGCCTACTCGTCGGGGGTGGTGGCGAGCAGTACTTC. Its protein is CASSLLVGGGGEQYF.